This passage covers 28 T cell receptor beta chains from one sample sequenced in a study of blood T cell repertoires in COVID-19. The assay was immunoSEQ multiplex PCR, and TCRdb's table has in-frame clones only and misses some. The sample lists some 100,000 clones, 87% seen once, with over 7% in the top ten. Material: peripheral blood. These receptors all stem from a man aged 25 to 40 in a cohort sampled during active COVID-19.

This chain connects TRBV6-5 to TRBJ2-7; D might be TRBD2 (6 bases). Deletions cut 2 bases from V and 3 bases from J, with 14 bases between. CDR1 and CDR2 from the germline V gene are MNHEY and SVGAGI. The CDR3 is made up of 15 amino acids. CDR3 DNA sequence: TGTGCCAGCAGTTACGCGACGGGGACTGGCTACGAGCAGTACTTC. Translating it yields CASSYATGTGYEQYF.

This clone has a single count. The identical CDR3 is also encoded by other nucleotide sequences in the sample. V and J are TRBV12-3 or TRBV12-4 and TRBJ1-5; 7 nucleotides line up with TRBD1. J lost 7 bases, V lost 1 base, and 1 base had no gene match. The length of the CDR3 is 13 residues. CDR3: CASSLGGGQPQHF. In DNA form, the CDR3 reads TGTGCCAGCAGTTTAGGAGGGGGCCAGCCCCAGCATTTT.

Here the CDR3 reads CARNLAHGIQETQYF. The CDR3 nucleotides are TGCGCCAGAAACCTAGCGCATGGTATCCAAGAGACCCAGTACTTC. This sequence joins TRBV10-1 and TRBJ2-5; a possible D gene is TRBD2 (6 bases). V lost 9 bases and J 1 base, leaving 18 bases between the germline ends. This CDR3 comprises 15 residues. Per the germline V gene, CDR1 is WNHNN and CDR2 is SYGVQD (reference sequence).

The chain uses TRBV28 and TRBJ2-3; possibly TRBD2 for D (6 bases). Trimming pared 6 bases from V and 5 bases from J, leaving 12 bases between. Germline V lookup: CDR1 MDHEN, CDR2 SYDVKM. The CDR3 is 13 residues long. CDR3 coding DNA: TGTGCCAGCAGGGTTAGCGGTTTAGATACGCAGTATTTT. Its translation: CASRVSGLDTQYF.

This clone was counted between two and nine times. The V call is TRBV7-2, the J call TRBJ1-6; TRBD1 might be the D (6 bases). The ends were cut back, 0 bases at V and 8 bases at J, with 14 bases in the middle. Germline CDR1 and CDR2: SGHTA and FQGNSA. The length of the CDR3 is 16 residues. DNA of the CDR3: TGTGCCAGCAGCTTAGCGGACAGTTTCACCTATTCACCCCTCCACTTT. It translates to CASSLADSFTYSPLHF.

Details on this clone: One junction end does not reproduce the germline sequence, and a read error may be involved. This rearrangement joins TRBV5-1 to TRBJ1-1, with 8 bases identical to TRBD1. The germline gives CDR1 SGHRS, CDR2 YFSETQ. The CDR3 has 14 amino acids. CDR3 sequence: CASSLGAGKTGEGF. CDR3 coding DNA: TGCGCCAGCAGCTTGGGGGCCGGGAAGACAGGGGAGGGCTTT.

This clone was recorded once. The genes are TRBV3-1 (or the pseudogene TRBV3-2) and TRBJ1-2, with 7 bases that match TRBD1. Germline V gene lookup returns CDR1 LGHDT and CDR2 YNNKEL (reference sequence). Trimming took 2 bases from V and 1 from J; bases not matched to a gene: 7. The CDR3 contains 16 residues. CDR3 coding DNA: TGTGCCAGCAGCCAACATCCGGGACAGCATAACTATGGCTACACCTTC. This sequence encodes CASSQHPGQHNYGYTF.

V usage is TRBV7-9 and J usage is TRBJ2-7; TRBD1 matches 9 bases. The V gene's germline CDR1 is SEHNR and CDR2 FQNEAQ (reference sequence). J gave up 2 bases and V 1 base, and 9 bases lay outside the gene matches. The CDR3 extends over 17 amino acids. CDR3 nucleotides: TGTGCCAGCAGCTTAGGAGGGGGACAGGGCGGCACCTACGAGCAGTACTTC. Encoded protein: CASSLGGGQGGTYEQYF.

In its sample, this clone was seen once. This chain connects TRBV11-2 to TRBJ2-1, with 9 bases aligning to TRBD2. Germline V gene lookup returns CDR1 SGHAT and CDR2 FQNNGV. The CDR3 loop spans 15 amino acids. The J segment lost 4 bases and the V segment lost 5 bases, leaving 6 bases of the junction unmatched. CDR3 nucleotides: TGTGCCAGCAGCGGGCGGGGGGGCAAATACAATGAGCAGTTCTTC. It codes for CASSGRGGKYNEQFF.

The gene calls are TRBV5-1 and TRBJ2-5; D not certain. Trimming removed 4 bases from V and 5 bases from J, with 12 bases in between. The V gene's germline CDR1 is SGHRS and CDR2 YFSETQ. The CDR3 is 13 residues long. The CDR3 sequence: CASSERSRETQYF. The CDR3 nucleotides read TGCGCCAGCAGCGAGCGATCCCGCGAGACCCAGTACTTC.

The chain is built from TRBV19 and TRBJ2-3, with a possible D match to TRBD1 (6 bases). V was shortened by 0 bases and J by 1 base, with 11 bases between the two germline ends. This CDR3 region has 16 residues. Germline CDR1 and CDR2: LNHDA and SQIVND (reference sequence). The CDR3 reads CASSIDPPGGTDTQYF. As DNA, the CDR3 is TGTGCCAGTAGTATAGATCCGCCAGGGGGCACAGATACGCAGTATTTT.

The DNA for the CDR3 is TGTGCCAGCAGTTACTCGTTGGCGGACGAGCAGTACTTC. It translates to CASSYSLADEQYF. The chain joins TRBV6-5 to TRBJ2-7; D is ambiguous. V was clipped by 0 bases and J by 5 bases, with 8 bases between them. Per germline, CDR1 MNHEY and CDR2 SVGAGI. There are 13 residues in the CDR3.

The chain links TRBV7-3 to TRBJ2-3; 11 nucleotides align to TRBD2. From germline, CDR1 is SGHTA and CDR2 FQGTGA. Trimming took 1 base from V and 2 from J; bases not matched to a gene: 5. The CDR3 has 17 amino acids. CDR3 in amino acids: CASSLKTSGAITDTQYF. The DNA for the CDR3 is TGTGCCAGCAGCTTAAAGACTAGCGGGGCTATCACAGATACGCAGTATTTT.

In the case of this clone: The same CDR3 can be traced to other DNA sequences in this sample. The V and J genes are TRBV10-1 and TRBJ1-2; D might be TRBD1 (5 bases). Germline lookup yields CDR1 WNHNN and CDR2 SYGVQD (reference sequence). V dropped 4 bases and J dropped 3 bases, with 6 bases sitting between them. The CDR3 length is 12 residues. CDR3 in amino acids: CASSAGDYGYTF. CDR3 nucleotide sequence: TGCGCCAGCAGTGCGGGGGACTATGGCTACACCTTC.

The chain employs TRBV6-4 and TRBJ1-2, with TRBD1 as a possible D gene (5 bases). Per germline, CDR1 MRHNA and CDR2 SNTAGT. This CDR3 spans 13 amino acids. The V end was cut by 6 bases, the J end by 6 bases, with 14 bases between. In nucleotides, the CDR3 is TGTGCCAGCAGCCCTGGGGCGGAAAATGGCTACACCTTC. Protein sequence: CASSPGAENGYTF.

This chain links TRBV10-3 with TRBJ2-7; 8 nucleotides agree with TRBD1. Germline V gene lookup returns CDR1 ENHRY and CDR2 SYGVKD. The CDR3 loop spans 14 amino acids. V was clipped by 3 bases and J by 4 bases; unmatched bases: 5. The CDR3, as DNA: TGTGCCATCAGTGAAGGACAGGGTGCGTACGAGCAGTACTTC. Protein product: CAISEGQGAYEQYF.

This rearrangement joins TRBV11-2 to TRBJ2-2; no definite D call. Between the trimmed V and J ends, which lost 4 bases and 6 bases, there was a span of 12 bases. Germline V gene lookup returns CDR1 SGHAT and CDR2 FQNNGV. The CDR3 runs 14 residues. CDR3 sequence reads: CASSSSSQAGELFF. DNA for the CDR3: TGTGCCAGCAGCTCTTCAAGCCAGGCCGGGGAGCTGTTTTTT.

As concerns this clone: The junction and the germline gene differ at one end; a read error may be behind it. The rearrangement links TRBV5-1 to TRBJ2-7, with a weak D call TRBD1 (6 bases). The germline V gene encodes CDR1 SGHRS and CDR2 YFSETQ. The CDR3 extends over 12 amino acids. CDR3 residues: CASSLEGHQGHF. DNA for the CDR3: TGCGCCAGCAGCTTGGAGGGACACCAGGGGCACTTC.

This clone was counted a single time. The chain carries TRBV3-1 (or the pseudogene TRBV3-2) and TRBJ2-5, with TRBD2 matching 7 bases. The V segment lost 0 bases and the J segment 5 bases; nucleotides outside the gene matches: 9. The germline gives CDR1 LGHDT, CDR2 YNNKEL (reference sequence). The CDR3 length is 16 residues. Written as DNA, the CDR3 is TGTGCCAGCAGCCAAGATGGTGGGGGGAGGGCGGAGACCCAGTACTTC. Translating gives CASSQDGGGRAETQYF.

The chain couples TRBV3-1 (or the pseudogene TRBV3-2) to TRBJ1-6; 7 bases fit TRBD1. V lost 4 bases, J lost 9 bases, and 12 bases stayed unmatched. Germline CDR1 is LGHDT and CDR2 is YNNKEL (reference sequence). The length of the CDR3 is 16 residues. The CDR3 nucleotides read TGTGCCAGCAGCCCAGGGGACAGCTTCCCTCGTTCACCCCTCCACTTT. Protein: CASSPGDSFPRSPLHF.

V usage is TRBV5-1 and J usage is TRBJ1-4; TRBD1 aligns across 8 bases. The CDR3 contains 14 residues. Germline V gene data show CDR1 as SGHRS and CDR2 as YFSETQ. V dropped 1 base and J dropped 14; count of bases not matched to a gene: 10. The CDR3: CASSLRQGSDYLFF. The CDR3 region has the DNA TGCGCCAGCAGCTTGAGACAGGGGAGCGACTACCTGTTTTTT.

The rearrangement joins TRBV5-6 to TRBJ2-3, with 8 bases lining up with TRBD1. Trimming took 1 base from V and 1 from J; bases not matched to a gene: 8. In germline, CDR1 is SGHDT, CDR2 YYEEEE. This CDR3 comprises 17 residues. The CDR3 bases are TGTGCCAGCAGCTTGTTCCAGGGGGCCCCGCGCACAGATACGCAGTATTTT. Translation gives CASSLFQGAPRTDTQYF.

This clone came up once. The chain uses TRBV11-2 and TRBJ1-1; 9 nucleotides agree with TRBD1. Looked up from germline, CDR1 is SGHAT and CDR2 is FQNNGV. CDR3 size: 16 residues. V lost 1 base, J lost 2 bases, and 5 bases stayed unmatched. The CDR3: CASSLVWTGVNTEAFF. The DNA of the CDR3 is TGTGCCAGCAGCTTAGTCTGGACAGGGGTTAACACTGAAGCTTTCTTT. The full variable domain, its missing parts supplied by reference TRBV11-2 and TRBJ1-1, is EAGVAQSPRYKIIEKRQSVAFWCNPISGHATLYWYQQILGQGPKLLIQFQNNGVVDDSQLPKDRFSAERLKGVDSTLKIQPAKLEDSAVYLCASSLVWTGVNTEAFFGQGTRLTVV.

The rearrangement joins TRBV18 to TRBJ2-2; 8 positions agree with TRBD1. CDR3 length: 17 residues. Germline V gives CDR1 KGHSH, CDR2 LQKENI. J gave up 2 bases and V 4 bases, and 9 bases lay outside the gene matches. Here the CDR3 reads CASSRGRTGTNTGELFF. The DNA for the CDR3 is TGTGCCAGCTCACGGGGCAGGACAGGGACTAACACCGGGGAGCTGTTTTTT.

This clone has just a few counts. The V call is TRBV14, the J call TRBJ2-3, with TRBD2 identical over 14 bases. This CDR3 is built from 19 residues. Germline trimming cut 5 bases from V and 8 bases from J; bases unmatched to any gene: 18. In germline, CDR1 is SGHDN, CDR2 FVKESK. The chain's CDR3 is CASSTTGTSGGGNRGTQYF. CDR3 coding DNA: TGTGCCAGCAGCACTACCGGGACTAGCGGGGGCGGGAATCGGGGTACGCAGTATTTT.

The rearrangement joins TRBV5-4 to TRBJ2-1, with 11 bases identical to TRBD2. CDR1 is SGHNT, CDR2 YYREEE, per germline (reference sequence). With 3 bases clipped from V and 3 bases from J, the junction kept 8 bases outside the gene matches. The CDR3 runs 17 residues. CDR3 coding DNA: TGTGCCAGCAGCTCCGGGGGCCTAGCGGGGGGCTACAATGAGCAGTTCTTC. Protein product: CASSSGGLAGGYNEQFF.

In its sample, this clone ranks as medium-sized. V usage is TRBV7-3 and J usage is TRBJ1-6, with 8 bases lining up with TRBD1. Unmatched junction bases numbered 6, after V lost 2 bases and J lost 6 bases. This CDR3 is 16 amino acids long. CDR1 and CDR2 (germline): SGHTA, FQGTGA. The CDR3 protein is CASSLGPDRANSPLHF. The CDR3, as DNA: TGTGCCAGCAGCTTAGGTCCGGACAGGGCTAATTCACCCCTCCACTTT. The whole variable domain, filled in from reference TRBV7-3 and TRBJ1-6, reads GAGVSQTPSNKVTEKGKYVELRCDPISGHTALYWYRQSLGQGPEFLIYFQGTGAADDSGLPNDRFFAVRPEGSVSTLKIQRTERGDSAVYLCASSLGPDRANSPLHFGNGTRLTVT.

In its sample, this clone was seen once. CDR3 sequence: CASSLFLGNEQFF. The CDR3 bases are TGTGCCAGCAGCTTATTCCTCGGCAATGAGCAGTTCTTC. This chain connects TRBV7-8 to TRBJ2-1; unclear D gene. The germline gives CDR1 SGHVS, CDR2 FQNEAQ. The V end was cut by 2 bases, the J end by 6 bases, with 8 bases between. The CDR3 covers 13 residues.